The TCR beta chain under discussion was sequenced for a study of PD-1 blockade in mismatch repair-deficient tumors. The assay was immunoSEQ multiplex PCR, and TCRdb's table has in-frame clones only and misses some. The data contain 70,000 to 95,000 clones, around 80% of them singletons. The CDR3 runs to 15 residues. The ends were cut back, 1 base at V and 0 bases at J, with 9 bases in the middle. Germline V gives CDR1 SGHVS, CDR2 FQNEAQ. The sequence was obtained from an adult with mismatch repair-deficient cancer. This rearrangement joins TRBV7-8 to TRBJ1-1, with D tentatively TRBD1 (6 bases). Sequences were derived from peripheral blood, sampled 44 weeks after starting pembrolizumab. Here the CDR3 DNA reads TGTGCCAGCAGCTTAGTTGGGACAATGAACACTGAAGCTTTCTTT. Residues: CASSLVGTMNTEAFF.